This T cell receptor beta chain was sequenced in a study of T cell changes during pregnancy in multiple sclerosis. The repertoire was sequenced with immunoSEQ multiplex PCR; TCRdb's copy has only in-frame clones and lacks some. Of about 36,000 clones listed, roughly 91% are singletons. V lost 11 bases and J 5 bases, leaving 13 bases between the germline ends. Germline CDR1 reads MNHEY; CDR2 reads SVGAGI. This CDR3 has 13 residues. The clonotype originates from a female donor with multiple sclerosis, enrolled in a pregnancy study. The chain carries TRBV6-5 and TRBJ1-6; possibly TRBD1 for D (6 bases). Sample: CD4+ T cells from peripheral blood mononuclear cells, taken in the first trimester of pregnancy. CDR3 in DNA: TGTGCCTCACAGGGAAGGAATAATTCACCCCTCCACTTT. It codes for CASQGRNNSPLHF.